The 15 T cell receptor beta chains in this list originate from one sample, sequenced in a study of lymphopenia after photon versus proton radiotherapy. Repertoires were generated with immunoSEQ multiplex PCR, while TCRdb's copy carries only in-frame clones and drops some. Seen here are approximately 65,000 clones, roughly 90% observed once, and the top ten hold around 13%. Sample: peripheral blood, taken from a patient treated with proton-based radiotherapy. These receptors were collected from an elderly man with esophageal cancer.

The chain combines TRBV10-3 with TRBJ2-7; TRBD1 is a possible D gene (6 bases). CDR1 ENHRY and CDR2 SYGVKD come from the germline V gene. With 2 bases removed from V and 5 bases from J, the gap between germline ends came to 22 bases. The CDR3 is 17 amino acids. In DNA, the CDR3 is TGTGCCATCAGTGAGAGGGGACAAGGGGCCGGGGTGGACGAGCAGTACTTC. Translation: CAISERGQGAGVDEQYF.

This clone was recorded only once. The chain employs TRBV15 and TRBJ2-7; D perhaps matches TRBD1 (5 bases). The CDR3 runs 14 residues. V lost 1 base, J lost 0 bases, and 7 bases lay in between. Germline V gene data show CDR1 as LNHNV and CDR2 as YYDKDF (reference sequence). For the CDR3, the DNA is TGTGCCACCAGCAGAGGGGGCGACTCCTACGAGCAGTACTTC. It yields the protein CATSRGGDSYEQYF.

The V call is TRBV6-5, the J call TRBJ1-2, with 7 bases aligning to TRBD1. The length of the CDR3 is 14 residues. V was clipped by 1 base and J by 6 bases; unmatched bases: 5. The germline V gene encodes CDR1 MNHEY and CDR2 SVGAGI. The CDR3 here is CASSYFPGTDGYTF. CDR3 bases: TGTGCCAGCAGTTACTTTCCAGGGACAGATGGCTACACCTTC.

This chain connects TRBV15 to TRBJ2-1; D not resolved. The germline V and J ends were trimmed by 1 base and 2 bases, with 6 bases remaining between them. Germline assignment: CDR1 LNHNV and CDR2 YYDKDF (reference sequence). This CDR3 contains 14 residues. CDR3 DNA: TGTGCCACCAGCAGAGGACTTCCCTACAATGAGCAGTTCTTC. This sequence encodes CATSRGLPYNEQFF.

V gene TRBV5-8 combines with J gene TRBJ1-1; unclear D gene. There are 12 residues in the CDR3. Per the germline V gene, CDR1 is SGHTS and CDR2 is YDEGEE. V was pared by 6 bases and J by 7 bases, with 13 bases between. In nucleotides, the CDR3 is TGTGCCAGCACCCGGACGGCCCTTGAAGCTTTCTTT. Amino acid sequence: CASTRTALEAFF. The entire variable domain, with the rest obtained from reference TRBV5-8 and TRBJ1-1, is as follows: EAGVTQSPTHLIKTRGQQATLRCSPISGHTSVYWYQQALGLGLQFLLWYDEGEERNRGNFPPRFSGRQFPNYSSELNVNALELEDSALYLCASTRTALEAFFGQGTRLTVV.

This CDR3 is CASFKPGQGAPDTQYF. The CDR3 DNA reads TGTGCCAGCTTTAAGCCGGGACAGGGGGCCCCAGATACGCAGTATTTT. The rearrangement uses TRBV18 and TRBJ2-3, with 12 bases that match TRBD1. CDR1 and CDR2 from the germline V gene are KGHSH and LQKENI. This CDR3 spans 16 amino acids. Unmatched junction bases numbered 9, after V lost 7 bases and J lost 4 bases.

The chain links TRBV2 to TRBJ1-2; the D is unclear. The germline V gene encodes CDR1 SNHLY and CDR2 FYNNEI. The CDR3 runs 13 residues. With 3 bases removed from V and 4 bases from J, the gap between germline ends came to 9 bases. The chain's CDR3 is CASSDQVGYGYTF. The CDR3 DNA reads TGTGCCAGCAGTGACCAGGTTGGCTATGGCTACACCTTC.

The chain joins TRBV9 to TRBJ2-7; no reliable D call. Trimming took 3 bases from V and 2 from J, leaving 12 bases between them. This CDR3 has 14 amino acids. Germline V lookup: CDR1 SGDLS, CDR2 YYNGEE. The CDR3 loop is CASSGDPVAYEQYF. CDR3 bases: TGTGCCAGCAGCGGCGATCCCGTGGCCTACGAGCAGTACTTC. The variable domain in full, completed from reference TRBV9 and TRBJ2-7, reads DSGVTQTPKHLITATGQRVTLRCSPRSGDLSVYWYQQSLDQGLQFLIQYYNGEERAKGNILERFSAQQFPDLHSELNLSSLELGDSALYFCASSGDPVAYEQYFGPGTRLTVT.

Notes on this clone: The junction departs from the called germline gene at one end, perhaps through a read error. The chain carries TRBV29-1 and TRBJ1-2; the D gene is possibly TRBD1 (5 bases). CDR1 SQVTM and CDR2 ANQGSEA come from the germline V gene. This CDR3 comprises 14 residues. The chain's CDR3 is CSVEGGWVDSPTNF. The DNA for the CDR3 is TGCAGCGTTGAAGGCGGATGGGTTGACAGCCCGACAAACTTC.

This sequence joins TRBV25-1 and TRBJ2-7, with D perhaps matching TRBD2 (8 bases). CDR3 size: 15 residues. Trimming stripped 4 bases from V and 4 bases from J, with 17 bases between. The germline gives CDR1 MGHDK, CDR2 SYGVNS. In DNA, the CDR3 is TGTGCCAGCAGTGTGACAGGGACTAGGTCGTACGAGCAGTACTTC. Translated, it gives CASSVTGTRSYEQYF.

The rearrangement joins TRBV11-2 to TRBJ2-5; TRBD1 matches 10 bases. Trimming cost V 0 bases and J 13 bases; bases outside gene matches: 8. The CDR3 is made up of 14 amino acids. Germline values: CDR1 SGHAT, CDR2 FQNNGV. The CDR3 nucleotides read TGTGCCAGCAGCTTAGAACGGGACAGGGGCCCAAGGTACTTC. It is translated as CASSLERDRGPRYF.

The chain employs TRBV27 and TRBJ2-1, with TRBD1 matching over 9 bases. Germline assignment: CDR1 MNHEY and CDR2 SMNVEV (reference sequence). The length of the CDR3 is 12 residues. The V and J ends lost 6 bases and 12 bases, in that order; junction bases with no gene match: 6. Here the CDR3 reads CASSYNRGRQFF. The DNA for the CDR3 is TGTGCCAGCAGCTACAACAGGGGGCGGCAGTTCTTC.

This chain joins TRBV11-3 and TRBJ2-1; 10 positions agree with TRBD2. Germline V gene lookup returns CDR1 SGHNT and CDR2 YENEEA. This CDR3 region has 18 residues. V shed 3 bases and J 4 bases; nucleotides not matched to a gene: 12. The CDR3 loop is CASSLGPASGGLYNEQFF. In DNA, the CDR3 is TGTGCCAGCAGCTTGGGCCCGGCTAGCGGGGGCCTTTACAATGAGCAGTTCTTC.

J is TRBJ2-1 and V is TRBV11-1; 12 bases map to TRBD2. Germline CDR1 and CDR2: SGHAT and FQDESV (reference sequence). The ends lost 2 bases at V and 12 bases at J; junction bases unmatched: 8. The CDR3 totals 15 residues. This chain's CDR3 is CASSLLASGGAGQFF. The DNA of the CDR3 is TGTGCCAGCAGCTTACTGGCTAGCGGGGGGGCTGGGCAGTTCTTC.

V is TRBV5-4 and J is TRBJ1-6; D ambiguous. Germline-derived CDR1 and CDR2 are SGHNT and YYREEE (reference sequence). The CDR3 runs to 14 residues. V shed 0 bases and J shed 9 bases, with 10 bases lying between them. DNA of the CDR3: TGTGCCAGCAGCTTGGACCTACGGGGTTCACCCCTCCACTTT. This sequence encodes CASSLDLRGSPLHF.